The 28 T cell receptor beta chains given below trace back to one sample, sequenced in a study of beta chain features in type 1 diabetes. What was sequenced were expressed TCRB transcripts, since all of the isolated RNA had been reverse transcribed. The data were produced by immunoSEQ multiplex PCR, yet TCRdb's version contains in-frame clones alone and is incomplete. The repertoire holds about 700,000 clones, with roughly 13% as singletons. No antigen is known for these receptors. Study-wide results and limits: When Type 1 diabetes patients were examined, their TCRB CDR3s proved moderately but significantly shorter in all four CD4+ subsets.

Sequencing input: naive CD4+ T cells from blood. The receptor set was obtained from a man aged 18 to 30 with type 1 diabetes.

This clone was observed a handful of times. The chain is built from TRBV6-1 and TRBJ1-5; maybe TRBD1 (5 bases). Trimming cost V 1 base and J 4 bases, with 14 bases left between them. Germline loops: CDR1 MNHNS, CDR2 SASEGT. The CDR3 is 16 amino acids. The CDR3: CASSEGAGPSNQPQHF. CDR3 sequence (DNA): TGTGCCAGCAGTGAAGGCGCAGGGCCAAGTAATCAGCCCCAGCATTTT.

This clone was seen more than once but under ten times. The J gene is TRBJ2-3, the V gene TRBV5-1, with D possibly TRBD1 on 7 matching bases. The CDR3 loop spans 15 amino acids. Germline CDR1 is SGHRS and CDR2 is YFSETQ. V was shortened by 0 bases and J by 4 bases, with 12 bases between the two germline ends. CDR3 loop: CASSLGQGGADTQYF. The CDR3 coding sequence is TGCGCCAGCAGCTTGGGACAGGGAGGCGCAGATACGCAGTATTTT. The complete variable domain, with remaining parts taken from reference TRBV5-1 and TRBJ2-3, reads KAGVTQTPRYLIKTRGQQVTLSCSPISGHRSVSWYQQTPGQGLQFLFEYFSETQRNKGNFPGRFSGRQFSNSRSEMNVSTLELGDSALYLCASSLGQGGADTQYFGPGTRLTVL.

The chain joins TRBV28 to TRBJ2-2; 7 bases are a match to TRBD2. In germline, CDR1 is MDHEN, CDR2 SYDVKM. J gave up 6 bases and V 6 bases, and 10 bases lay outside the gene matches. This CDR3 contains 15 residues. The CDR3 loop reads CASSRTRRYAGELFF. CDR3 in DNA: TGTGCCAGCAGCCGGACTAGGCGGTACGCCGGGGAGCTGTTTTTT.

This clone was picked up a small number of times. The chain joins TRBV9 to TRBJ1-4; D remains unclear. The CDR3 covers 15 residues. Germline V gene data show CDR1 as SGDLS and CDR2 as YYNGEE. V lost 3 bases and J lost 5, with 14 bases in between. DNA for the CDR3: TGTGCCAGCAGCGGACGGACGGAGGGAAATGAAAAACTGTTTTTT. Amino acid sequence: CASSGRTEGNEKLFF.

The chain combines TRBV2 with TRBJ2-1; no reliable D call. V lost 7 bases to trimming and J lost 4 bases, with 5 bases between them. This CDR3 has 11 amino acids. Germline V gene lookup returns CDR1 SNHLY and CDR2 FYNNEI. The CDR3: CASTTYNEQFF. CDR3 bases: TGTGCCAGCACTACTTACAATGAGCAGTTCTTC.

A few counts support this clone. The rearrangement joins TRBV5-6 to TRBJ1-1; 7 bases are shared with TRBD1. The CDR3 loop spans 14 amino acids. Losses at the gene ends were 4 bases for V and 1 base for J; bases not matched to a gene: 4. CDR1 is SGHDT, CDR2 YYEEEE, per germline. CDR3 sequence reads: CASSVSGGNTEAFF. For the CDR3, the DNA is TGTGCCAGCAGCGTGTCAGGGGGGAACACTGAAGCTTTCTTT.

This clone occurred a few times. The rearrangement joins TRBV5-4 to TRBJ1-2; 7 bases fit TRBD1. With 4 bases clipped from V and 4 bases from J, the junction kept 10 bases outside the gene matches. The CDR3 covers 15 residues. Looked up from germline, CDR1 is SGHNT and CDR2 is YYREEE (reference sequence). DNA for the CDR3: TGTGCCAGCAGCATCCCGGGACAGATTATCTATGGCTACACCTTC. This translates into CASSIPGQIIYGYTF. Filled out from reference TRBV5-4 and TRBJ1-2, the complete variable domain reads ETGVTQSPTHLIKTRGQQVTLRCSSQSGHNTVSWYQQALGQGPQFIFQYYREEENGRGNFPPRFSGLQFPNYSSELNVNALELDDSALYLCASSIPGQIIYGYTFGSGTRLTVV.

The chain carries TRBV7-9 and TRBJ1-5; the match to TRBD1 covers 11 bases. The CDR3 extends over 15 amino acids. Germline lookup yields CDR1 SEHNR and CDR2 FQNEAQ (reference sequence). J was trimmed by 6 bases and V by 6 bases; bases with no gene match: 7. CDR3 region: CASSKGQGGAQPQHF. CDR3 sequence (DNA): TGTGCCAGCAGTAAGGGACAGGGGGGCGCTCAGCCCCAGCATTTT. The full variable domain, its missing parts supplied by reference TRBV7-9 and TRBJ1-5, is DTGVSQNPRHKITKRGQNVTFRCDPISEHNRLYWYRQTLGQGPEFLTYFQNEAQLEKSRLLSDRFSAERPKGSFSTLEIQRTEQGDSAMYLCASSKGQGGAQPQHFGDGTRLSIL.

The CDR3 DNA follows: TGTGCCAGCAGCTTCGACGGGACAAGCAACACTGAAGCTTTCTTT. This sequence encodes CASSFDGTSNTEAFF. The chain combines TRBV7-9 with TRBJ1-1; weak D call: TRBD1 (6 bases). Trimming shortened V by 3 bases and J by 2 bases, and 13 bases separated the two germline ends. In germline, CDR1 is SEHNR, CDR2 FQNEAQ (reference sequence). The CDR3 consists of 15 residues.

The chain couples TRBV23-1 to TRBJ1-2; D is ambiguous. TRBV23-1 is an ORF, and what it does is uncertain. The CDR3 loop spans 12 amino acids. The ends were cut back, 5 bases at V and 2 bases at J, with 6 bases in the middle. CDR3 amino acids: CASSDFNYGYTF. The CDR3 DNA sequence: TGCGCCAGCAGTGACTTCAACTATGGCTACACCTTC.

V and J are TRBV5-1 and TRBJ1-2; D ambiguous. V lost 0 bases, J lost 4 bases, and 10 bases lay in between. Per germline, CDR1 SGHRS and CDR2 YFSETQ. This CDR3 region has 14 residues. This CDR3 is CASSLDPSSYGYTF. In DNA form, the CDR3 reads TGCGCCAGCAGCTTGGACCCCTCATCCTATGGCTACACCTTC.

This clone came up a few times. The CDR3 DNA sequence: TGTGCCAGCAGTGGTGGGACCCGAGAGACCCAGTACTTC. Its translation: CASSGGTRETQYF. V is TRBV2 and J is TRBJ2-5, with D perhaps matching TRBD1 or TRBD2 (5 bases each). Germline CDR1 is SNHLY and CDR2 is FYNNEI. Trimming removed 4 bases at V and 4 bases at J, with 10 bases between. CDR3 length: 13 amino acids.

The V gene is TRBV6-6, the J gene TRBJ1-2; possibly TRBD1 for D (5 bases). The CDR3 is 15 amino acids. Trimming pared 6 bases from V and 0 bases from J, leaving 14 bases between. Germline V lookup: CDR1 MNHNY, CDR2 SVGAGI (reference sequence). The CDR3 DNA is TGTGCCAGCAGGACAGATGGACGGGCTAACTATGGCTACACCTTC. This translates into CASRTDGRANYGYTF.

This clone was recorded a few times. J is TRBJ2-7 and V is TRBV28; possibly TRBD1 for D (6 bases). The CDR3 totals 15 residues. Germline-derived CDR1 and CDR2 are MDHEN and SYDVKM. V was pared by 7 bases and J by 3 bases, with 19 bases between. CDR3 DNA: TGTGCCAGCATCCCGCAGGGGCTAGCCGGCTACGAGCAGTACTTC. Its protein is CASIPQGLAGYEQYF. The variable domain in full, completed from reference TRBV28 and TRBJ2-7, reads DVKVTQSSRYLVKRTGEKVFLECVQDMDHENMFWYRQDPGLGLRLIYFSYDVKMKEKGDIPEGYSVSREKKERFSLILESASTNQTSMYLCASIPQGLAGYEQYFGPGTRLTVT.

This clone has more than one count but fewer than ten. The rearrangement joins TRBV10-3 to TRBJ2-1; no definite D call. Trimming left V 2 bases short and J 5 bases short, with 1 base between. The CDR3 has 11 residues. Germline V CDR1 and CDR2: ENHRY, SYGVKD. CDR3 nucleotides: TGTGCCATCAGTGAGGACAATGAGCAGTTCTTC. The encoded protein is CAISEDNEQFF.

The chain uses TRBV7-8 and TRBJ1-2, with TRBD1 identical over 10 bases. This CDR3 has 15 residues. Germline V gene data show CDR1 as SGHVS and CDR2 as FQNEAQ. V lost 5 bases to trimming and J lost 5 bases; unmatched junction nucleotides: 8. CDR3 region: CASSPGQGGFYGYTF. The CDR3 DNA reads TGTGCCAGCAGCCCTGGACAGGGGGGGTTTTATGGCTACACCTTC. The full variable domain, its missing parts supplied by reference TRBV7-8 and TRBJ1-2, is GAGVSQSPRYKVAKRGQDVALRCDPISGHVSLFWYQQALGQGPEFLTYFQNEAQLDKSGLPSDRFFAERPEGSVSTLKIQRTQQEDSAVYLCASSPGQGGFYGYTFGSGTRLTVV.

Only a few counts were recorded for this clone. The chain employs TRBV9 and TRBJ2-5, with 9 positions matching TRBD2. After removal of 2 bases from V and 4 bases from J, the junction contained 6 bases not matched to a gene. Germline V gene data show CDR1 as SGDLS and CDR2 as YYNGEE. The CDR3 contains 15 residues. In DNA form, the CDR3 reads TGTGCCAGCAGCGTCCGCGCGGGGGGGAGAGAGACCCAGTACTTC. The encoded protein is CASSVRAGGRETQYF.

This clone has a handful of counts. The chain uses TRBV5-4 and TRBJ1-2; D gene ambiguous. V dropped 1 base and J dropped 5 bases, with 9 bases sitting between them. Germline V gene lookup returns CDR1 SGHNT and CDR2 YYREEE (reference sequence). This CDR3 is 13 amino acids long. The CDR3 reads CASSLWKEYGYTF. In DNA, the CDR3 is TGTGCCAGCAGCTTGTGGAAGGAATATGGCTACACCTTC.

The chain recombines TRBV19 with TRBJ2-3, with D uncertain. CDR3 length: 14 residues. Per the germline V gene, CDR1 is LNHDA and CDR2 is SQIVND (reference sequence). The V end lost 1 base, the J end lost 1 base, and 6 bases lay between the germline ends. The CDR3: CASSIVWGTDTQYF. The CDR3, as DNA: TGTGCCAGTAGTATAGTCTGGGGCACAGATACGCAGTATTTT.

In this sample, this clone turned up a few times. The gene calls are TRBV6-5 and TRBJ1-1, with 7 bases matching TRBD1. CDR3 length: 15 amino acids. Germline-derived CDR1 and CDR2 are MNHEY and SVGAGI. With V trimmed by 0 bases and J by 3 bases, 4 bases remained unmatched. CDR3 DNA: TGTGCCAGCAGTTACTCCTACCAGGGGGACACTGAAGCTTTCTTT. This sequence encodes CASSYSYQGDTEAFF.

This rearrangement joins TRBV2 to TRBJ2-5, with D maybe TRBD1 (5 bases). The CDR3 has 13 residues. Germline V lookup: CDR1 SNHLY, CDR2 FYNNEI. V was cut by 6 bases and J by 5 bases, with 13 bases left in between. The CDR3 region is CASSPRVRETQYF. DNA of the CDR3: TGTGCCAGCAGCCCCAGGGTTCGCGAGACCCAGTACTTC.

This clone occurred a few times. Here the CDR3 reads CASTGGGASGGSNEQFF. CDR3 nucleotides: TGTGCCAGCACAGGAGGTGGGGCTAGCGGGGGCTCCAATGAGCAGTTCTTC. This rearrangement joins TRBV28 to TRBJ2-1; 10 bases line up with TRBD2. CDR3 size: 17 residues. The J segment lost 6 bases and the V segment lost 7 bases, leaving 15 bases of the junction unmatched. Germline assignment: CDR1 MDHEN and CDR2 SYDVKM.

The DNA of the CDR3 is TGTGCCAGCAGTGAACCCCGGGGGTACTACGAGCAGTACTTC. Translating it yields CASSEPRGYYEQYF. The chain is built from TRBV6-1 and TRBJ2-7, with D maybe TRBD2 (6 bases). The CDR3 runs 14 residues. V was trimmed by 2 bases and J by 3 bases, leaving 11 bases between them. Germline CDR1 is MNHNS and CDR2 is SASEGT.

In its sample, this clone was seen a few times. The chain has TRBV25-1 and TRBJ1-2; no reliable D call. This CDR3 has 13 residues. Trimming stripped 6 bases from V and 1 base from J, with 9 bases between. Germline V gene lookup returns CDR1 MGHDK and CDR2 SYGVNS. The CDR3 region is CASSPDLNYGYTF. CDR3 sequence (DNA): TGTGCCAGCAGCCCCGACCTTAACTATGGCTACACCTTC.

The V gene is TRBV9, the J gene TRBJ1-4; no clear D. This CDR3 has 17 residues. V was cut by 5 bases and J by 0 bases, with 17 bases left in between. Germline lookup yields CDR1 SGDLS and CDR2 YYNGEE. This chain's CDR3 is CASSPDIVEATNEKLFF. In DNA form, the CDR3 reads TGTGCCAGCAGTCCTGACATAGTCGAGGCAACTAATGAAAAACTGTTTTTT.

The genes are TRBV5-1 and TRBJ2-1, with D possibly being TRBD1 (5 bases). This CDR3 spans 16 amino acids. The germline CDR1 and CDR2 sequences are SGHRS and YFSETQ. V lost 4 bases, J lost 6 bases, and 20 bases lay in between. CDR3 coding DNA: TGCGCCAGCAGCCTCCGGCCAGGGCAGCTACTCAATGAGCAGTTCTTC. Translated, it gives CASSLRPGQLLNEQFF.

This clone has just a few counts. The chain links TRBV11-2 to TRBJ2-4; TRBD1 aligns across 9 bases. Germline trimming cut 5 bases from V and 6 bases from J; bases unmatched to any gene: 5. The V gene's germline CDR1 is SGHAT and CDR2 FQNNGV. This CDR3 spans 14 amino acids. CDR3 sequence: CASSPGQGLNIQYF. The CDR3 bases are TGTGCCAGCAGCCCGGGACAGGGTTTAAACATTCAGTACTTC.

Only a few counts were recorded for this clone. This chain links TRBV6-6 with TRBJ2-3, with 8 bases matching TRBD2. The CDR3 is made up of 15 amino acids. The junction had 2 bases not matched to a gene; V was cut back by 2 bases and J by 1 base. Germline values: CDR1 MNHNY, CDR2 SVGAGI (reference sequence). CDR3 DNA sequence: TGTGCCAGCAGTTACACGGGGGGGGGCACAGATACGCAGTATTTT. Protein sequence: CASSYTGGGTDTQYF.